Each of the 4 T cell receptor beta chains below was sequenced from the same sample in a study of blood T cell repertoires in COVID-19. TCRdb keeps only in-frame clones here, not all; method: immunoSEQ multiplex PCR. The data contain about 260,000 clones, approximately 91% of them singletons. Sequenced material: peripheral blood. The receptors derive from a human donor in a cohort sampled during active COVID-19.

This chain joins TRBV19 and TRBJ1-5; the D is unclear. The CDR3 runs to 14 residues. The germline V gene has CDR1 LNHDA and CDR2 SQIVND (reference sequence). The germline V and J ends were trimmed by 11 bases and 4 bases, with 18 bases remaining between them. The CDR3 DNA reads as TGTGCCGCAACAAGGCCAGGCCTAAATCAGCCCCAGCATTTT. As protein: CAATRPGLNQPQHF.

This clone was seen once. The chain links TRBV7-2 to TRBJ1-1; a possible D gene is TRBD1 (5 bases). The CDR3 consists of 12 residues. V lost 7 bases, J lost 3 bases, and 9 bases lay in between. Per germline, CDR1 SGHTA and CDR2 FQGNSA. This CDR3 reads CASTGHYTEAFF. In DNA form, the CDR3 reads TGTGCCAGCACTGGACACTACACTGAAGCTTTCTTT. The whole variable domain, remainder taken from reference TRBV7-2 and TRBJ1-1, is GAGVSQSPSNKVTEKGKDVELRCDPISGHTALYWYRQSLGQGLEFLIYFQGNSAPDKSGLPSDRFSAERTGGSVSTLTIQRTQQEDSAVYLCASTGHYTEAFFGQGTRLTVV.

The CDR3 DNA reads TGTGCCAGCAGCCCAAGATCGGGACAGATAAACTATGGCTACACCTTC. Its protein is CASSPRSGQINYGYTF. The chain has TRBV7-6 and TRBJ1-2; 7 bases align to TRBD1. Trimming cost V 5 bases and J 2 bases; bases outside gene matches: 11. This CDR3 spans 16 amino acids. CDR1 and CDR2 (germline): SGHVS, FNYEAQ.

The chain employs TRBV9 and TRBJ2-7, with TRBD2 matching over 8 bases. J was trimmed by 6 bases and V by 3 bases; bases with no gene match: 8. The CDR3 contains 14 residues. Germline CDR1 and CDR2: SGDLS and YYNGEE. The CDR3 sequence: CASSAYGGASEQYF. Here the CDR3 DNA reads TGTGCCAGCAGCGCTTACGGGGGGGCCAGCGAGCAGTACTTC.